The source of this TCR beta chain is a study of blood T cell repertoires in COVID-19. The CDR3 spans 14 residues. The germline V and J ends were trimmed by 4 bases and 0 bases, with 9 bases remaining between them. CDR1 is KGHSY and CDR2 is FQNENV in the germline V gene. In the study's own analysis: From reference gene primer amplification, estimates of nucleated cell counts were derived. The table came from immunoSEQ multiplex PCR; TCRdb's copy has only in-frame clones and leaves some out. V and J calls plus clone size are reproduced from that table; the DNA served to infer D and trimming. The sample has about 170,000 clones, 70% to 90% seen once.

This chain uses TRBV16 with TRBJ1-1; D remains unclear. This clonotype was sampled from a man older than 75 with COVID-19, enrolled during active disease. Sequenced material: peripheral blood. CDR3 nucleotides: TGTGCCAGCAGCCGACTACACATGAACACTGAAGCTTTCTTT. Its translation is CASSRLHMNTEAFF. Together with reference TRBV16 and TRBJ1-1, the CDR3 gives the full variable domain: GEEVAQTPKHLVRGEGQKAKLYCAPIKGHSYVFWYQQVLKNEFKFLISFQNENVFDETGMPKERFSAKCLPNSPCSLEIQATKLEDSAVYFCASSRLHMNTEAFFGQGTRLTVV.